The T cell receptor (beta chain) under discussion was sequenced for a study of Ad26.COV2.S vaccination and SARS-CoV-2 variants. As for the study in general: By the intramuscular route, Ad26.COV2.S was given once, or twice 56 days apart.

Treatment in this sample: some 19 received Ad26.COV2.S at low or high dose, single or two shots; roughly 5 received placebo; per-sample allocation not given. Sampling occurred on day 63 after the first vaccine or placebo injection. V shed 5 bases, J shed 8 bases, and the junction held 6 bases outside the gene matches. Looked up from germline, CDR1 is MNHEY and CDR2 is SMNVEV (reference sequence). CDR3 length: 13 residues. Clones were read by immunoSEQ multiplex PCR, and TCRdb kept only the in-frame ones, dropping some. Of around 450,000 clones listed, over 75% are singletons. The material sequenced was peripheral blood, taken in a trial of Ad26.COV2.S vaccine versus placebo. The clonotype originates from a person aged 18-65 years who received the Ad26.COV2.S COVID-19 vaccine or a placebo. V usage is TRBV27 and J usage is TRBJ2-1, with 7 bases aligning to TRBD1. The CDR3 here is CASSLDRVDEQFF. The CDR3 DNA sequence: TGTGCCAGCAGTCTTGACAGGGTCGATGAGCAGTTCTTC.